One sample yielded the 32 T cell receptor beta chains listed below, sequenced in a study of blood T cell repertoires in COVID-19. The table came from immunoSEQ multiplex PCR; TCRdb's copy has only in-frame clones and leaves some out. The sample shows hundreds of thousands of clones, 85% to 90% of them seen only once. The sequencing input was peripheral blood. These receptors all come from a woman aged 50 to 65 with active or convalescent COVID-19.

This clone came up once. The V and J genes are TRBV5-4 and TRBJ1-4; D is ambiguous. The CDR3 sequence is 13 residues long. CDR1 and CDR2 (germline): SGHNT, YYREEE (reference sequence). V was pared by 2 bases and J by 3 bases, with 5 bases between. The CDR3 protein is CASSLQPNEKLFF. DNA for the CDR3: TGTGCCAGCAGCTTACAGCCTAATGAAAAACTGTTTTTT.

There are a few counts of this clone. The genes are TRBV2 and TRBJ2-2; 12 bases are shared with TRBD2. The CDR3 length is 18 residues. Germline V gives CDR1 SNHLY, CDR2 FYNNEI. The V and J ends lost 2 bases and 4 bases, in that order; junction bases with no gene match: 8. The CDR3 DNA reads TGTGCCAGCAGTGAACTAGCGGGAGGGCCGGTGGTCACCGGGGAGCTGTTTTTT. This codes for CASSELAGGPVVTGELFF.

This chain joins TRBV2 and TRBJ2-2, with D hard to call. CDR1 SNHLY and CDR2 FYNNEI come from the germline V gene. This CDR3 comprises 14 residues. Trimming shortened V by 10 bases and J by 1 base, and 13 bases separated the two germline ends. The CDR3 is CATSATMNTGELFF. The CDR3 bases are TGTGCCACCTCTGCCACTATGAACACCGGGGAGCTGTTTTTT. Full variable domain (rest looked up from reference TRBV2 and TRBJ2-2): EPEVTQTPSHQVTQMGQEVILRCVPISNHLYFYWYRQILGQKVEFLVSFYNNEISEKSEIFDDQFSVERPDGSNFTLKIRSTKLEDSAMYFCATSATMNTGELFFGEGSRLTVL.

V and J are TRBV7-8 and TRBJ2-1; tentatively, D is TRBD1 (5 bases). This CDR3 has 16 amino acids. The germline CDR1 and CDR2 sequences are SGHVS and FQNEAQ. Trimming left V 5 bases short and J 8 bases short, with 22 bases between. The CDR3 nucleotides are TGTGCCAGCAGCCTAATCCCTTACAGGTCCCGGGATGAGCAGTTCTTC. Translation gives CASSLIPYRSRDEQFF.

This clone was picked up one time. The V call is TRBV5-1, the J call TRBJ1-5; tentatively, D is TRBD1 (6 bases). The CDR3 consists of 14 residues. From germline, CDR1 is SGHRS and CDR2 YFSETQ. V was trimmed by 9 bases and J by 3 bases, leaving 16 bases between them. The CDR3 reads CAIEPTGPNQPQHF. CDR3 nucleotides: TGCGCCATCGAACCCACAGGGCCCAATCAGCCCCAGCATTTT.

The V gene is TRBV6-2 or TRBV6-3, the J gene TRBJ1-4; D call uncertain. Trimming left V 2 bases short and J 5 bases short, with 6 bases between. Per germline, CDR1 MNHEY and CDR2 SVGEGT. This CDR3 contains 13 residues. CDR3 sequence: CASSYAGNEKLFF. In nucleotides, the CDR3 is TGTGCCAGCAGTTACGCCGGGAATGAAAAACTGTTTTTT.

This clone was detected a few times. This rearrangement joins TRBV27 to TRBJ2-1, with 10 bases matching TRBD2. This CDR3 has 15 residues. CDR1 and CDR2 from the germline V gene are MNHEY and SMNVEV (reference sequence). The V and J ends lost 4 bases and 5 bases, in that order; junction bases with no gene match: 5. In nucleotides, the CDR3 is TGTGCCAGCAGTTCTAGCGGGAGTATCAACAATGAGCAGTTCTTC. Its protein product is CASSSSGSINNEQFF.

V usage is TRBV14 and J usage is TRBJ1-1, with TRBD1 identical over 11 bases. There are 17 residues in the CDR3. Germline V gives CDR1 SGHDN, CDR2 FVKESK. J gave up 1 base and V 3 bases, and 7 bases lay outside the gene matches. CDR3 nucleotide sequence: TGTGCCAGCAGCCACCAACCTGGACAGGGGGCGAACACTGAAGCTTTCTTT. Protein sequence: CASSHQPGQGANTEAFF.

The chain employs TRBV19 and TRBJ1-5; D is ambiguous. CDR1 is LNHDA and CDR2 is SQIVND in the germline V gene (reference sequence). This CDR3 has 15 amino acids. The V gene lost 7 bases and the J gene lost 1 base, with 14 bases spanning the gap. The DNA of the CDR3 is TGTGCCAGTACTCGACTGGGTCCCAGCAATCAGCCCCAGCATTTT. Its translation: CASTRLGPSNQPQHF.

This rearrangement joins TRBV20-1 to TRBJ1-5; D ambiguous. V was pared by 6 bases and J by 4 bases, with 7 bases between. The germline V gene encodes CDR1 DFQATT and CDR2 SNEGSKA (reference sequence). This CDR3 has 11 residues. The CDR3 nucleotides are TGCAGTGCCCAATTTAATCAGCCCCAGCATTTT. Translation gives CSAQFNQPQHF.

The chain employs TRBV3-1 (or the pseudogene TRBV3-2) and TRBJ2-7; no clear D gene. Germline V gene data show CDR1 as LGHDT and CDR2 as YNNKEL (reference sequence). V lost 0 bases to trimming and J lost 6 bases, with 15 bases between them. The CDR3 sequence is 15 residues long. CDR3 in DNA: TGTGCCAGCAGCCAAGATATCGCAGGTTTTGGCGAGCAGTACTTC. Translation gives CASSQDIAGFGEQYF.

This clone was counted between two and nine times. The chain couples TRBV7-3 to TRBJ1-1, with D possibly TRBD1 on 5 matching bases. The germline V gene has CDR1 SGHTA and CDR2 FQGTGA. V lost 2 bases to trimming and J lost 8 bases, with 12 bases between them. This CDR3 has 13 amino acids. The CDR3 loop is CASSLGGASEAFF. DNA of the CDR3: TGTGCCAGCAGCTTAGGAGGGGCCTCAGAAGCTTTCTTT. Complete variable domain (other parts from reference TRBV7-3 and TRBJ1-1): GAGVSQTPSNKVTEKGKYVELRCDPISGHTALYWYRQSLGQGPEFLIYFQGTGAADDSGLPNDRFFAVRPEGSVSTLKIQRTERGDSAVYLCASSLGGASEAFFGQGTRLTVV.

The V and J genes are TRBV18 and TRBJ2-7; D perhaps matches TRBD2 (6 bases). Trimming cost V 1 base and J 2 bases, with 15 bases left between them. The CDR3 is 16 residues long. The germline V gene encodes CDR1 KGHSH and CDR2 LQKENI. For the CDR3, the DNA is TGTGCCAGCTCACCACGGGGTGGGAGGCTCGCCTACGAGCAGTACTTC. Protein product: CASSPRGGRLAYEQYF.

The genes are TRBV27 and TRBJ2-7; possible D gene TRBD2, 6 bases. V gave up 1 base and J gave up 5 bases, with 21 bases separating them. Germline CDR1 and CDR2: MNHEY and SMNVEV (reference sequence). The CDR3 covers 17 residues. The chain's CDR3 is CASSLLPRGDRDNEQYF. The CDR3 DNA sequence: TGTGCCAGCAGTTTATTGCCCCGCGGGGATAGGGATAACGAGCAGTACTTC.

The rearrangement uses TRBV19 and TRBJ1-2; 7 positions match TRBD1. This CDR3 is 13 amino acids long. With 6 bases clipped from V and 7 bases from J, the junction kept 8 bases outside the gene matches. CDR1 is LNHDA, CDR2 SQIVND, per germline (reference sequence). As DNA, the CDR3 is TGTGCCAGTAGCAGACAGGGTTTTTCTGGCTACACCTTC. This translates into CASSRQGFSGYTF.

V usage is TRBV6-5 and J usage is TRBJ1-3; 9 bases line up with TRBD1. The V gene's germline CDR1 is MNHEY and CDR2 SVGAGI. The V and J ends lost 2 bases and 4 bases, in that order; junction bases with no gene match: 6. CDR3 size: 16 residues. The DNA of the CDR3 is TGTGCCAGCAGTTACGGACGACAGGGGGGCGGAAACACCATATATTTT. This gives the protein CASSYGRQGGGNTIYF.

The chain couples TRBV6-5 to TRBJ2-1, with TRBD2 matching 8 bases. The CDR3 is 15 amino acids. Per germline, CDR1 MNHEY and CDR2 SVGAGI. Trimming at V came to 5 bases and at J to 8 bases, leaving 11 bases not matched to a gene. The CDR3, as DNA: TGTGCCAGCAGTCCCCGGGGGGGGATCGTGGATGAGCAGTTCTTC. This translates into CASSPRGGIVDEQFF.

V usage is TRBV28 and J usage is TRBJ2-6, with D possibly being TRBD1 (5 bases). The CDR3 is 19 amino acids. V lost 4 bases and J lost 4, with 23 bases in between. In germline, CDR1 is MDHEN, CDR2 SYDVKM. Here the CDR3 reads CASSSLGHFRAGGANVLTF. CDR3 nucleotide sequence: TGTGCCAGCAGTTCCCTCGGACATTTTCGCGCAGGCGGGGCCAACGTCCTGACTTTC. The complete variable domain, with remaining parts taken from reference TRBV28 and TRBJ2-6, reads DVKVTQSSRYLVKRTGEKVFLECVQDMDHENMFWYRQDPGLGLRLIYFSYDVKMKEKGDIPEGYSVSREKKERFSLILESASTNQTSMYLCASSSLGHFRAGGANVLTFGAGSRLTVL.

DNA of the CDR3: TGTGCCAGCAGCTTGCGGTTAACTAATGAAAAACTGTTTTTT. This sequence encodes CASSLRLTNEKLFF. V gene TRBV5-5 combines with J gene TRBJ1-4; D uncertain. Germline V gene lookup returns CDR1 SGHKS and CDR2 YYEKEE (reference sequence). This CDR3 spans 14 amino acids. V lost 1 base and J 1 base, leaving 5 bases between the germline ends. The full variable domain, in which reference TRBV5-5 and TRBJ1-4 provide the parts outside the CDR3, is DAGVTQSPTHLIKTRGQQVTLRCSPISGHKSVSWYQQVLGQGPQFIFQYYEKEERGRGNFPDRFSARQFPNYSSELNVNALLLGDSALYLCASSLRLTNEKLFFGSGTQLSVL.

The chain employs TRBV5-1 and TRBJ1-3, with TRBD1 identical over 7 bases. Germline CDR1 and CDR2: SGHRS and YFSETQ. This CDR3 comprises 15 residues. Trimming at V came to 3 bases and at J to 4 bases, leaving 7 bases not matched to a gene. The chain's CDR3 is CASSYTGVEGNTIYF. In DNA, the CDR3 is TGCGCCAGCAGCTACACAGGGGTCGAAGGAAACACCATATATTTT.

This chain joins TRBV29-1 and TRBJ2-3, with TRBD2 identical over 12 bases. The J segment lost 3 bases and the V segment lost 4 bases, leaving 14 bases of the junction unmatched. Germline loops: CDR1 SQVTM, CDR2 ANQGSEA. The length of the CDR3 is 18 residues. The chain's CDR3 is CSVGGLAGSKGKTDTQYF. The CDR3 nucleotides are TGCAGCGTTGGGGGACTAGCGGGCTCTAAGGGCAAAACAGATACGCAGTATTTT.

This chain uses TRBV30 with TRBJ1-2; 11 nucleotides align to TRBD1. The CDR3 contains 17 residues. Per germline, CDR1 GTSNPN and CDR2 SVGIG (reference sequence). The ends lost 3 bases at V and 4 bases at J; junction bases unmatched: 13. CDR3 bases: TGTGCCTGGAGCCCTACCGGGACAGGGGGGAGGTCCTATGGCTACACCTTC. It yields the protein CAWSPTGTGGRSYGYTF.

This chain uses TRBV19 with TRBJ1-5; D not certain. This CDR3 region has 14 residues. Germline V gene data show CDR1 as LNHDA and CDR2 as SQIVND (reference sequence). V dropped 3 bases and J dropped 10 bases, with 16 bases sitting between them. CDR3 protein: CASSIRSAVLPQHF. The CDR3 DNA is TGTGCCAGTAGTATCAGGTCGGCTGTTCTCCCCCAGCATTTT.

This sequence joins TRBV24-1 and TRBJ1-5; 7 nucleotides match TRBD1. The junction had 12 bases not matched to a gene; V was cut back by 4 bases and J by 7 bases. CDR1 is KGHDR and CDR2 is SFDVKD in the germline V gene. The length of the CDR3 is 16 residues. CDR3 region: CATSDRGIGLGQPQHF. DNA of the CDR3: TGTGCCACCAGTGACAGGGGGATTGGACTGGGACAGCCCCAGCATTTT.

V usage is TRBV7-6 and J usage is TRBJ2-7; the match to TRBD1 covers 7 bases. Germline values: CDR1 SGHVS, CDR2 FNYEAQ. V trimming: 5 bases; J trimming: 3 bases; junction bases outside the gene matches: 10. CDR3 length: 15 amino acids. Here the CDR3 reads CASSTNRGGGYEQYF. DNA of the CDR3: TGTGCCAGCAGCACAAACAGGGGTGGCGGCTACGAGCAGTACTTC.

V usage is TRBV4-2 and J usage is TRBJ2-1; 16 bases are a match to TRBD2. Trimming at V came to 3 bases and at J to 5 bases, leaving 4 bases not matched to a gene. The V gene's germline CDR1 is LGHNA and CDR2 YNFKEQ. The CDR3 spans 17 residues. CDR3: CASSQPGLAGGNNEQFF. The CDR3 nucleotides read TGTGCCAGCAGCCAGCCGGGACTAGCGGGAGGGAACAATGAGCAGTTCTTC.

The chain couples TRBV19 to TRBJ1-2, with D possibly TRBD1 on 5 matching bases. V lost 7 bases to trimming and J lost 3 bases, with 24 bases between them. Germline V gene sequence: CDR1 LNHDA, CDR2 SQIVND (reference sequence). The CDR3 loop spans 17 amino acids. The CDR3 DNA reads as TGTGCCAGTAAAGCGCTTACAGGCCCAGGGCAGGACTATGGCTACACCTTC. It yields the protein CASKALTGPGQDYGYTF.

The V call is TRBV7-2, the J call TRBJ2-2, with 11 bases that match TRBD2. From germline, CDR1 is SGHTA and CDR2 FQGNSA. The V and J ends lost 7 bases and 1 base, in that order; junction bases with no gene match: 5. The CDR3 spans 16 residues. For the CDR3, the DNA is TGTGCCAGCACCCTGCTAGCGGGAGGGAACACCGGGGAGCTGTTTTTT. Translating it yields CASTLLAGGNTGELFF.

The chain couples TRBV28 to TRBJ1-2, with D perhaps TRBD1 (5 bases). V lost 10 bases and J lost 10, with 19 bases in between. Germline V gene data show CDR1 as MDHEN and CDR2 as SYDVKM. This CDR3 comprises 12 residues. The CDR3 sequence is CANREPGGTYTF. The DNA for the CDR3 is TGTGCCAACAGAGAGCCGGGAGGGACCTACACCTTC.

The chain recombines TRBV7-3 with TRBJ2-1; D is possibly TRBD2 (7 bases). Germline loops: CDR1 SGHTA, CDR2 FQGTGA. The CDR3 sequence is 15 residues long. V was shortened by 5 bases and J by 5 bases, with 16 bases between the two germline ends. The CDR3 region is CASSEGTKGDNEQFF. The CDR3 DNA reads TGTGCCAGCAGCGAGGGGACTAAGGGGGACAATGAGCAGTTCTTC.

The rearrangement joins TRBV4-1 to TRBJ1-2; TRBD1 matches 11 bases. The germline V gene encodes CDR1 MGHRA and CDR2 YSYEKL. The CDR3 sequence is 13 residues long. Trimming took 8 bases from V and 8 from J; bases not matched to a gene: 7. The CDR3 DNA reads as TGCGCCAGCCGGGGACAGGGGGGTATCGGCTACACCTTC. Protein: CASRGQGGIGYTF.

J is TRBJ1-1 and V is TRBV6-4; D gene unclear. From germline, CDR1 is MRHNA and CDR2 SNTAGT. The V end was cut by 2 bases, the J end by 4 bases, with 8 bases between. There are 13 residues in the CDR3. In DNA, the CDR3 is TGTGCCAGCAGTGACCAGGCAGGCACTGAAGCTTTCTTT. Protein sequence: CASSDQAGTEAFF.